Here is one TCR beta chain with its context. This specimen comes from a study of shared clonotypes between healthy human individuals. TCRdb keeps only in-frame clones here, not all; method: immunoSEQ multiplex PCR. Counted here are hundreds of thousands of clones, about 91% occurring once; the ten biggest clones make up about 25%. Cells designated naive CD8 were CD45RO-negative and were positively selected for CCR7, with terminally differentiated effector memory CD45RA+ cells excluded. The CDR3 has 14 amino acids. The V end lost 3 bases, the J end lost 5 bases, and 11 bases lay between the germline ends. CDR1 and CDR2 from the germline V gene are SGHAT and FQNNGV.

The sample comprised naive CD8+ T cells sorted from blood. V and J are TRBV11-2 and TRBJ2-1; perhaps TRBD1 as D (6 bases). This receptor was obtained from a man aged 30 to 39 in good health. CDR3 region: CASSFPRGNNEQFF. CDR3 in DNA: TGTGCCAGCAGCTTCCCGAGGGGGAACAATGAGCAGTTCTTC. Filled out from reference TRBV11-2 and TRBJ2-1, the complete variable domain reads EAGVAQSPRYKIIEKRQSVAFWCNPISGHATLYWYQQILGQGPKLLIQFQNNGVVDDSQLPKDRFSAERLKGVDSTLKIQPAKLEDSAVYLCASSFPRGNNEQFFGPGTRLTVL.